This T cell receptor (beta chain) was identified in a study of T cell changes during pregnancy in multiple sclerosis. Method: immunoSEQ multiplex PCR; TCRdb's copy keeps in-frame clones and lacks some. Of about 80,000 clones listed, about nine tenths are singletons. Germline loops: CDR1 SGHTA, CDR2 FQGTGA. V shed 4 bases and J 9 bases; nucleotides not matched to a gene: 9. The CDR3 is 14 residues long. The V and J genes are TRBV7-3 and TRBJ2-1; 7 bases agree with TRBD1. The sample in question was peripheral blood, obtained before pregnancy. The receptor's source is a female donor with multiple sclerosis, enrolled in a pregnancy study. CDR3 protein: CASSSGTARGEQFF. The CDR3 region has the DNA TGTGCCAGCAGCTCCGGGACAGCAAGGGGTGAGCAGTTCTTC.